What follows is one TCR beta chain and its context. This sample was included in a study of blood T cell repertoires in COVID-19. Study summary: Samples taken during acute and convalescent COVID-19 were collected in the United States, Italy and Spain. Nucleic acid was either cDNA or gDNA, and it came from T cells, B-cell-depleted T cells, or PBMCs.

In the original workflow: Reference gene primer amplification yielded estimated nucleated cell counts. Only in-frame clones appear in the TCRdb table, and some are missing; sequencing was by immunoSEQ multiplex PCR. V and J calls and clone size are as listed in that table; D and trimming were resolved from the DNA. The sample lists approximately 140,000 clones; 85% to 90% were seen once. The origin of this receptor is a man in his fifties or sixties with active or convalescent COVID-19. Sequenced: peripheral blood.

The CDR3, as DNA: TGTGCCAGCAGTTACCCGACTGACGCCGGAGCTGAAGCTTTCTTT. This encodes CASSYPTDAGAEAFF. The V gene is TRBV6-6, the J gene TRBJ1-1; unclear D gene. Trimming left V 2 bases short and J 6 bases short, with 16 bases between. CDR3 length equals 15 residues. Germline assignment: CDR1 MNHNY and CDR2 SVGAGI (reference sequence).